This T cell receptor (beta chain) originates from a study of metastatic and nonmetastatic thyroid tumors. Study summary: A comparison of repertoires was made across blood and tumor or nodule tissue from malignant and benign thyroid patients.

With MiXCR, TCRdb called clones anew from the PCR reads. The sample includes fewer than 16,000 clones, roughly 24% of them seen just once. J lost 4 bases, V lost 1 base, and 6 bases had no gene match. CDR1 and CDR2 (germline): SNHLY, FYNNEI. The CDR3 is made up of 15 amino acids. Ahead of thyroid surgery, no patient had received treatment of any kind. V usage is TRBV2 and J usage is TRBJ1-2; TRBD1 matches 7 bases. Sequencing used tumor tissue. The TCR comes from a female donor with papillary thyroid cancer or a benign thyroid nodule (not recorded which). Some clones in this sample may be carry-over from other donors' samples. The CDR3 sequence is CASSEVDRKLYGYTF. CDR3 nucleotide sequence: TGTGCCAGCAGTGAAGTGGACAGGAAACTCTATGGCTACACCTTC.